Detailed here is one T cell receptor (beta chain). This entry comes from a study of blood T cell repertoires in COVID-19. Study information: The origin of the acute and convalescent COVID-19 samples was the United States, Italy and Spain. T cells, B-cell-depleted T cells, or PBMCs supplied cDNA or gDNA.

Authors' analysis steps: Using reference gene primer amplification, nucleated cell counts were estimated. Using immunoSEQ multiplex PCR, the repertoire was profiled, and TCRdb retains in-frame clones only, with some absent. The V and J calls and clone size come from that table; D and trimming were worked out from the DNA. The data show over 200,000 clones, with 70% to 80% seen just once and 3% to 3.5% held by the top ten. The junction had 9 bases not matched to a gene; V was cut back by 3 bases and J by 5 bases. Germline CDR1 and CDR2: SGHNT and YYREEE (reference sequence). The CDR3 has 15 residues. The receptor's source is a woman of 80 years or more with acute or convalescent COVID-19. The material sequenced was peripheral blood. J is TRBJ2-7 and V is TRBV5-4; TRBD1 aligns across 9 bases. The CDR3 DNA is TGTGCCAGCAGCTCGAGGGACAGGGAAATCCACGAGCAGTACTTC. Its translation is CASSSRDREIHEQYF.